One and the same sample provided the 25 T cell receptor beta chains below, sequenced in a study of T-cell reconstitution after alpha-beta-depleted transplantation in children. Unique molecular identifiers tagged the TCRbeta library. TCRdb ran MiXCR on the PCR reads and lists one entry per CDR3 protein. The table has a few hundred thousand distinct CDR3 sequences, about 9.5% seen once; the top ten hold 7.5%. The material sequenced was PBMCs, taken before TCRalphabeta/CD19-depleted stem cell transplant. Source of these receptors: a boy in the first two years of life with acute myeloid leukemia, due to receive a stem cell transplant.

This clonotype was counted at least ten times. The V and J genes are TRBV11-1 and TRBJ2-2; TRBD2 matches 12 bases. Germline CDR1 and CDR2: SGHAT and FQDESV (reference sequence). CDR3 size: 16 residues. Unmatched junction bases numbered 9, after V lost 7 bases and J lost 6 bases. CDR3 DNA sequence: TGTGCCAGCACCAAGACTAGCGGGGGAAGAGCCGGGGAGCTGTTTTTT. This translates into CASTKTSGGRAGELFF.

As concerns this clonotype: At one boundary the junction diverges from the germline segment, which might be a read error. This chain uses TRBV20-1 with TRBJ2-7; the match to TRBD2 covers 11 bases. This CDR3 is built from 16 residues. Looked up from germline, CDR1 is DFQATT and CDR2 is SNEGSKA (reference sequence). The CDR3 region is CCAAPGTSGKIYEQYF. CDR3 DNA sequence: TGCTGTGCCGCACCCGGGACTAGCGGCAAGATCTACGAGCAGTACTTC.

This clonotype was found many times. V and J are TRBV7-3 and TRBJ2-1, with 7 bases matching TRBD2. The CDR3 extends over 15 amino acids. Per the germline V gene, CDR1 is SGHTA and CDR2 is FQGTGA. Trimming at V came to 1 base and at J to 3 bases, leaving 3 bases not matched to a gene. In DNA form, the CDR3 reads TGTGCCAGCAGCTTAATGGGGGGGGACTACAATGAGCAGTTCTTC. Encoded protein: CASSLMGGDYNEQFF.

This clonotype was detected many times. The chain is built from TRBV20-1 and TRBJ2-2; 10 nucleotides match TRBD2. CDR3 length: 15 residues. Germline V gene lookup returns CDR1 DFQATT and CDR2 SNEGSKA (reference sequence). CDR3: CRDNSGRLYTGELFF. The CDR3 nucleotides are TGCAGGGATAATAGCGGGAGGTTATATACCGGGGAGCTGTTTTTT.

There are a few counts of this clonotype. In DNA form, the CDR3 reads TGTGCCAGCAGTTTCTTCGGGACAGGGCCCCAAGAGACCCAGTACTTC. It specifies CASSFFGTGPQETQYF. The chain links TRBV12-3 or TRBV12-4 to TRBJ2-5; the match to TRBD1 covers 9 bases. This CDR3 spans 16 amino acids. After removal of 3 bases from V and 1 base from J, the junction contained 6 bases not matched to a gene.

The chain combines TRBV6-5 with TRBJ2-7, with a weak D call TRBD2 (6 bases). Trimming pared 5 bases from V and 3 bases from J, leaving 20 bases between. The CDR3 has 16 residues. Germline V CDR1 and CDR2: MNHEY, SVGAGI. DNA of the CDR3: TGTGCCAGCAGTACTGGGCGGGACTCCCCTTACTACGAGCAGTACTTC. Its protein is CASSTGRDSPYYEQYF.

This clonotype was counted at least ten times. The rearrangement joins TRBV6-1 to TRBJ2-7, with D perhaps TRBD1 (6 bases). From germline, CDR1 is MNHNS and CDR2 SASEGT. Trimming shortened V by 7 bases and J by 0 bases, and 16 bases separated the two germline ends. There are 15 residues in the CDR3. For the CDR3, the DNA is TGTGCCAGCACCTTCGGGACATCCATCTCCTACGAGCAGTACTTC. It is translated as CASTFGTSISYEQYF.

This clonotype came up many times. The chain carries TRBV6-5 and TRBJ2-3; 9 nucleotides match TRBD1. Looked up from germline, CDR1 is MNHEY and CDR2 is SVGAGI. This CDR3 contains 11 residues. V lost 9 bases, J lost 12 bases, and 7 bases stayed unmatched. CDR3 sequence: CASIRDRVQYF. The DNA of the CDR3 is TGTGCCAGTATCCGGGACAGGGTTCAGTATTTT.

This clonotype has ten or more counts. The chain is built from TRBV6-2 or TRBV6-3 and TRBJ2-1, with D possibly TRBD2 on 6 matching bases. The CDR3 contains 15 residues. Germline V gene data show CDR1 as MNHEY and CDR2 as SVGEGT. Trimming pared 7 bases from V and 2 bases from J, leaving 15 bases between. The CDR3 bases are TGTGCCAGCACTCTCCCCGGGACTGCCTACAATGAGCAGTTCTTC. This sequence encodes CASTLPGTAYNEQFF.

This clonotype was seen ten or more times. This chain connects TRBV10-3 to TRBJ1-2, with a possible D match to TRBD1 (6 bases). The V gene lost 2 bases and the J gene lost 4 bases, with 17 bases spanning the gap. Germline CDR1 is ENHRY and CDR2 is SYGVKD. CDR3 length equals 16 residues. CDR3 region: CAISEGVAGARYGYTF. DNA of the CDR3: TGTGCCATCAGTGAGGGCGTAGCAGGGGCTCGCTATGGCTACACCTTC.

This clonotype was seen ten or more times. The chain has TRBV7-9 and TRBJ1-4; tentatively, D is TRBD1 (6 bases). The CDR3 has 16 residues. The germline V gene has CDR1 SEHNR and CDR2 FQNEAQ (reference sequence). V lost 5 bases and J 0 bases, leaving 13 bases between the germline ends. The CDR3 nucleotides are TGTGCCAGCAGCCGGCCGGGACAACCAACTAATGAAAAACTGTTTTTT. Translated, it gives CASSRPGQPTNEKLFF. Using reference TRBV7-9 and TRBJ1-4 for the parts outside the CDR3, the full variable domain is DTGVSQNPRHKITKRGQNVTFRCDPISEHNRLYWYRQTLGQGPEFLTYFQNEAQLEKSRLLSDRFSAERPKGSFSTLEIQRTEQGDSAMYLCASSRPGQPTNEKLFFGSGTQLSVL.

This clonotype was seen a few times. V gene TRBV5-1 combines with J gene TRBJ1-3; D remains unclear. Per the germline V gene, CDR1 is SGHRS and CDR2 is YFSETQ. V lost 3 bases, J lost 2 bases, and 9 bases lay in between. This CDR3 is built from 14 residues. CDR3 DNA: TGCGCCAGCAGCTCCGGAAGGGCTGGAAACACCATATATTTT. Protein product: CASSSGRAGNTIYF.

Many counts were recorded for this clonotype. V gene TRBV28 combines with J gene TRBJ1-1; D may be TRBD1 (5 bases). V lost 5 bases and J 6 bases, leaving 13 bases between the germline ends. The germline CDR1 and CDR2 sequences are MDHEN and SYDVKM. The CDR3 sequence is 13 residues long. CDR3: CASSMLTDPEAFF. As DNA, the CDR3 is TGTGCCAGCAGTATGCTGACAGACCCTGAAGCTTTCTTT.

This clonotype was seen many times. The chain carries TRBV10-3 and TRBJ1-2; the D gene is possibly TRBD1 (5 bases). The CDR3 sequence is 16 residues long. Deletions cut 7 bases from V and 4 bases from J, with 22 bases between. In germline, CDR1 is ENHRY, CDR2 SYGVKD. The CDR3 spells CAITDVGPLNPYGYTF. In nucleotides, the CDR3 is TGTGCCATCACGGACGTGGGACCCCTTAACCCCTATGGCTACACCTTC.

The chain is built from TRBV6-1 and TRBJ2-3; TRBD2 matches 14 bases. CDR3 length: 19 residues. V lost 5 bases, J lost 0 bases, and 10 bases stayed unmatched. Germline assignment: CDR1 MNHNS and CDR2 SASEGT. The CDR3, as DNA: TGTGCCAGCAGTAGGACTAGCGGGGGGCGAACTCCTAGCACAGATACGCAGTATTTT. Residues: CASSRTSGGRTPSTDTQYF.

The chain joins TRBV5-6 to TRBJ2-4; 7 bases agree with TRBD2. The V and J ends lost 5 bases and 2 bases, in that order; junction bases with no gene match: 7. The CDR3 sequence is 15 residues long. Germline-derived CDR1 and CDR2 are SGHDT and YYEEEE. CDR3 DNA: TGTGCCAGCAGTCGCTGGGGGGGGTCCAAAAACATTCAGTACTTC. As protein: CASSRWGGSKNIQYF.

This clonotype was observed at least ten times. The chain carries TRBV11-2 and TRBJ2-1; TRBD2 matches at 7 bases. V gave up 2 bases and J gave up 5 bases; unmatched junction bases: 12. In germline, CDR1 is SGHAT, CDR2 FQNNGV. The length of the CDR3 is 17 residues. The CDR3 sequence: CASSLNVRLAWDNEQFF. CDR3 sequence (DNA): TGTGCCAGCAGCTTAAATGTCCGACTAGCATGGGACAATGAGCAGTTCTTC.

Worth noting for this clonotype: It may be a read error: a sequence one base away is much more abundant. The rearrangement links TRBV28 to TRBJ2-1, with TRBD2 identical over 9 bases. Germline V lookup: CDR1 MDHEN, CDR2 SYDVKM. This CDR3 has 14 amino acids. In DNA, the CDR3 is TGTGCCAGCAGGGGGACTAGCTCCTACAATGGGCAGTTCTTC. It specifies CASRGTSSYNGQFF.

Comments on this clonotype: This may stem from a read error, because a much larger clone lies one nucleotide away. CDR3 region: CAISVGRDTDTQYF. CDR3 nucleotide sequence: TGTGCCATCAGTGTCGGGCGGGACACAGATACGCAGTATTTT. This sequence joins TRBV10-3 and TRBJ2-3, with a weak D call TRBD2 (6 bases). V lost 4 bases and J lost 2, with 10 bases in between. This CDR3 contains 14 residues. In germline, CDR1 is ENHRY, CDR2 SYGVKD.

This clonotype has at least ten counts. This chain links TRBV10-3 with TRBJ2-2; 12 bases match TRBD2. From germline, CDR1 is ENHRY and CDR2 SYGVKD. After removal of 5 bases from V and 9 bases from J, the junction contained 4 bases not matched to a gene. The length of the CDR3 is 14 residues. The CDR3 loop is CAISRLAGARELFF. CDR3 coding DNA: TGTGCCATCAGTCGACTAGCGGGAGCCCGGGAGCTGTTTTTT.

In its sample, this clonotype was seen a few times. This rearrangement joins TRBV12-3 or TRBV12-4 to TRBJ1-2, with TRBD1 identical over 10 bases. The V gene end was trimmed by 6 bases and the J gene end by 6 bases; junction bases not matched to a gene: 7. The CDR3 runs to 14 residues. CDR3 bases: TGTGCCAGCAGAGCATCGACAGGGGGCGATGGCTACACCTTC. This sequence encodes CASRASTGGDGYTF.

This clonotype was seen ten or more times. This chain's CDR3 is CATSDLDRDGYTF. Written as DNA, the CDR3 is TGTGCCACCAGTGATTTGGACAGGGATGGCTACACCTTC. V gene TRBV24-1 combines with J gene TRBJ1-2; 7 bases match TRBD1. From germline, CDR1 is KGHDR and CDR2 SFDVKD. V trimming: 0 bases; J trimming: 6 bases; junction bases outside the gene matches: 0. CDR3 length equals 13 residues.

This clonotype was picked up many times. The rearrangement joins TRBV7-9 to TRBJ1-5, with 9 bases lining up with TRBD1. This CDR3 is built from 16 residues. With 2 bases clipped from V and 4 bases from J, the junction kept 6 bases outside the gene matches. CDR1 and CDR2 from the germline V gene are SEHNR and FQNEAQ (reference sequence). CDR3 DNA: TGTGCCAGCAGCTTAAGTGGGACAGGGCTTAATCAGCCCCAGCATTTT. It yields the protein CASSLSGTGLNQPQHF.

In this sample, this clonotype turned up many times. The rearrangement links TRBV29-1 to TRBJ2-3; no definite D call. V lost 4 bases and J 0 bases, leaving 8 bases between the germline ends. The CDR3 consists of 13 residues. Germline loops: CDR1 SQVTM, CDR2 ANQGSEA. The CDR3 protein is CSVGATSTDTQYF. DNA of the CDR3: TGCAGCGTTGGAGCCACCAGCACAGATACGCAGTATTTT.

This clonotype was counted many times. The chain recombines TRBV11-2 with TRBJ2-3, with 7 bases that match TRBD2. Per the germline V gene, CDR1 is SGHAT and CDR2 is FQNNGV. The ends lost 1 base at V and 0 bases at J; junction bases unmatched: 19. The CDR3 sequence is 21 residues long. The CDR3 protein is CASSLVPGRGVPRPSTDTQYF. CDR3 sequence (DNA): TGTGCCAGCAGCTTAGTTCCCGGCCGGGGGGTTCCGCGCCCAAGCACAGATACGCAGTATTTT.